A selection of T cell receptor beta chains follows, all from one sample in a study of T cell responses to AZD1222 COVID-19 vaccine. Here immunoSEQ multiplex PCR was the method, and the copy in TCRdb shows in-frame clones only, minus some. The repertoire holds some 170,000 clones, with 85% to 95% as singletons. The sample was peripheral blood, taken on day 0 of AZD1222 vaccination. These receptors all come from an adult in good health. Each CDR3 is given with its conserved first and last residue. Clone size is stated in some rows and not others, as once, few, many or a class when expanded.

v_call: TRBV5-1; clone_size: NA; cdr3_aa: CASSLSDSLRAGELFF
v_call: TRBV3-1/TRBV3-2; clone_size: NA; cdr3_aa: CASSQDGLSTDTQYF
v_call: TRBV3-1/TRBV3-2; clone_size: NA; cdr3_aa: CASSQDLGNYGYTF
v_call: TRBV13; clone_size: NA; cdr3_aa: CASRPGTSGGYGELFF
v_call: TRBV5-6; clone_size: NA; cdr3_aa: CASSLPGSSNYGYTF
v_call: TRBV27; clone_size: NA; cdr3_aa: CASSLVAWSPLHF
v_call: TRBV6-5; clone_size: NA; cdr3_aa: CASSYSWGETQYF
v_call: TRBV5-1; clone_size: once; cdr3_aa: CASSLAGNTGELFF
v_call: TRBV5-1; clone_size: NA; cdr3_aa: CASSSDGETQYF
v_call: TRBV28; clone_size: NA; cdr3_aa: CASSLPDRINQPQHF
v_call: TRBV9; clone_size: few; cdr3_aa: CASSVGSGGPGGELFF
v_call: TRBV7-9; clone_size: NA; cdr3_aa: CASSFQDSLPRYTF
v_call: TRBV9; clone_size: NA; cdr3_aa: CASSVNPGGPYNEQFF
v_call: TRBV7-8; clone_size: few; cdr3_aa: CASSPRRGGSPLHF
v_call: TRBV5-8; clone_size: NA; cdr3_aa: CASSRRATSGDTQYF
v_call: TRBV10-3; clone_size: once; cdr3_aa: CAISSGELNFYEQYF
v_call: TRBV11-2; clone_size: NA; cdr3_aa: CASSLWTDSYEQYF
v_call: TRBV18; clone_size: NA; cdr3_aa: CASSPETYEQYF
v_call: TRBV2; clone_size: NA; cdr3_aa: CASSPARPIVNEQFF
v_call: TRBV4-2; clone_size: NA; cdr3_aa: CASSPTLADETQYF
v_call: TRBV18; clone_size: NA; cdr3_aa: CASSLLLAGDTGELFF
v_call: TRBV7-9; clone_size: NA; cdr3_aa: CASSLTGGVYEQYF
v_call: TRBV3-1/TRBV3-2; clone_size: NA; cdr3_aa: CASSQEVRDTQYF
v_call: TRBV7-8; clone_size: NA; cdr3_aa: CASSREPPGTNTEAFF
v_call: TRBV19; clone_size: NA; cdr3_aa: CASSLARTWGTEAFF
v_call: TRBV4-1; clone_size: NA; cdr3_aa: CASSLPGQGSYGYTF
v_call: TRBV2; clone_size: NA; cdr3_aa: CASSAGKMSGTDTQYF
v_call: TRBV24-1; clone_size: NA; cdr3_aa: CATSDPRVSGGAGDTQYF
v_call: TRBV11-2; clone_size: once; cdr3_aa: CASSLNPGSYEQYF
v_call: TRBV28; clone_size: NA; cdr3_aa: CASSKHYGYTF
v_call: TRBV13; clone_size: NA; cdr3_aa: CASSLGPDTDTQYF
v_call: TRBV24-1; clone_size: NA; cdr3_aa: CATSDSWTTGQYF
v_call: TRBV6-5; clone_size: once; cdr3_aa: CASSSVATNEKLFF
v_call: TRBV4-1; clone_size: NA; cdr3_aa: CASSQDVNEQFF
v_call: TRBV5-1; clone_size: NA; cdr3_aa: CASSTSGGLDTQYF
v_call: TRBV6-2/TRBV6-3; clone_size: few; cdr3_aa: CASSRPGTPDQEAFF
v_call: TRBV3-1/TRBV3-2; clone_size: NA; cdr3_aa: CASSLGSGANVLTF
v_call: TRBV7-9; clone_size: NA; cdr3_aa: CASSLAHVRGIYGYTF
v_call: TRBV4-1; clone_size: NA; cdr3_aa: CASSHGPTPVYEQYF
v_call: TRBV4-3; clone_size: NA; cdr3_aa: CASSQGWHSNQPQHF
v_call: TRBV18; clone_size: once; cdr3_aa: CASSLGTGGSKKVNTEAFF
v_call: TRBV5-1; clone_size: NA; cdr3_aa: CASRNPASGVGNTQYF
v_call: TRBV7-2; clone_size: NA; cdr3_aa: CASSFSTGEGYTF
v_call: TRBV9; clone_size: NA; cdr3_aa: CASSVEGRHEKLFF
v_call: TRBV7-9; clone_size: NA; cdr3_aa: CASSLGQGDYGYTF
v_call: TRBV4-2; clone_size: NA; cdr3_aa: CASSQGLGVAGYTF
v_call: TRBV5-1; clone_size: NA; cdr3_aa: CASSSNTPGTEAFF
v_call: TRBV7-9; clone_size: NA; cdr3_aa: CASSYPPTGADTGELFF
v_call: TRBV21-1; clone_size: NA; cdr3_aa: CASSNDNRLSPSGNTIYF